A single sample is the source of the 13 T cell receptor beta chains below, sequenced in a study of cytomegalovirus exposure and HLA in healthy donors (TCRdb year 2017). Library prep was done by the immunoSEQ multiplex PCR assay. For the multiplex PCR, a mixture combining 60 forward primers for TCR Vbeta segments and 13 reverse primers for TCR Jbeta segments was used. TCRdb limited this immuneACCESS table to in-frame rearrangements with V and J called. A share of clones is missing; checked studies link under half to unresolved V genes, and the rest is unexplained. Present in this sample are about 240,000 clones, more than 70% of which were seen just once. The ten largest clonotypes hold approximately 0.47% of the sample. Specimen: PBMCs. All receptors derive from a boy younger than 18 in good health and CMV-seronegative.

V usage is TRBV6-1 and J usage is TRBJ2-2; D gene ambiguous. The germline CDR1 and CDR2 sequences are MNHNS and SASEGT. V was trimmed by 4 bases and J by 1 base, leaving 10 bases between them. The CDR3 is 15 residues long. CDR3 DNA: TGTGCCAGCAGTGGACCTAACAGGAACACCGGGGAGCTGTTTTTT. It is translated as CASSGPNRNTGELFF.

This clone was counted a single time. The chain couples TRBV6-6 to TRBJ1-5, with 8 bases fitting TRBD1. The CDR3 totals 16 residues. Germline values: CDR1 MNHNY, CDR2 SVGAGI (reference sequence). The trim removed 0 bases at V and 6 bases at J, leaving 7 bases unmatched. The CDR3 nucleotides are TGTGCCAGCAGTTACTCTCGGACAGGGTCGACTCAGCCCCAGCATTTT. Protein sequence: CASSYSRTGSTQPQHF.

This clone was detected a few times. This CDR3 is CASTDRDSGNTIYF. CDR3 nucleotide sequence: TGTGCCAGTACTGACAGGGACTCTGGAAACACCATATATTTT. The V and J genes are TRBV19 and TRBJ1-3, with 7 bases that match TRBD1. In germline, CDR1 is LNHDA, CDR2 SQIVND (reference sequence). CDR3 length: 14 amino acids. J lost 0 bases, V lost 7 bases, and 3 bases had no gene match.

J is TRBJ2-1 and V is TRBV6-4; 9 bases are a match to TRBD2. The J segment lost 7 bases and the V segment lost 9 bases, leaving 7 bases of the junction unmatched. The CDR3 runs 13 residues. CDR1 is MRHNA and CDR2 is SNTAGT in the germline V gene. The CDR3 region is CARWGLAGNEQFF. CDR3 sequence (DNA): TGTGCCAGGTGGGGGCTAGCGGGGAATGAGCAGTTCTTC.

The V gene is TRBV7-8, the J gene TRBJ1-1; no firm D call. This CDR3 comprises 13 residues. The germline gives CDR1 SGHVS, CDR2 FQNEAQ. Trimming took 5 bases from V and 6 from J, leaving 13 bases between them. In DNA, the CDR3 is TGTGCCAGCAGCCCCTTTTTTGTCTCTGAAGCTTTCTTT. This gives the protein CASSPFFVSEAFF.

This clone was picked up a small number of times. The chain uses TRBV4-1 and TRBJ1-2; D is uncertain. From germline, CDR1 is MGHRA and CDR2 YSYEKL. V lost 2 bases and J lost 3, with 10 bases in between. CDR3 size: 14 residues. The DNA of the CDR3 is TGCGCCAGCAGCCAATTTCCCGGAGACTATGGCTACACCTTC. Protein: CASSQFPGDYGYTF.

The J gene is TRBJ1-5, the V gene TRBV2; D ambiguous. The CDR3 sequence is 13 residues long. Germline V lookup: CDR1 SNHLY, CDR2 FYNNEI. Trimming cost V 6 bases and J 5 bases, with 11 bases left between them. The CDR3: CASSPQIDQPQHF. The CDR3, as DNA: TGTGCCAGCAGCCCCCAAATAGATCAGCCCCAGCATTTT.

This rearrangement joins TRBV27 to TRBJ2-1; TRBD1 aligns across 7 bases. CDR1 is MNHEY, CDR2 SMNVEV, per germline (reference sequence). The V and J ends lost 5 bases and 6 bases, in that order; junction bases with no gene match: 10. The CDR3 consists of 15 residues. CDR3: CASSLRTGGLNEQFF. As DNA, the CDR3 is TGTGCCAGCAGTCTAAGGACAGGTGGCCTCAATGAGCAGTTCTTC.

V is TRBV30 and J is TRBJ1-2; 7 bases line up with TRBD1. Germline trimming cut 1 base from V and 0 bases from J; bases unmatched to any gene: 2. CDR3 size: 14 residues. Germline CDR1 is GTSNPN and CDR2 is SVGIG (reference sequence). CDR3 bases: TGTGCCTGGAGTGCAGGGGGAGCTAACTATGGCTACACCTTC. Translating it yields CAWSAGGANYGYTF.

CDR3 residues: CASSSGTSGRAPNEQFF. CDR3 bases: TGTGCCAGCAGCTCGGGGACTAGCGGGAGGGCCCCCAATGAGCAGTTCTTC. V gene TRBV7-9 combines with J gene TRBJ2-1; 16 positions agree with TRBD2. The J segment lost 6 bases and the V segment lost 4 bases, leaving 6 bases of the junction unmatched. Germline assignment: CDR1 SEHNR and CDR2 FQNEAQ (reference sequence). The CDR3 length is 17 residues.

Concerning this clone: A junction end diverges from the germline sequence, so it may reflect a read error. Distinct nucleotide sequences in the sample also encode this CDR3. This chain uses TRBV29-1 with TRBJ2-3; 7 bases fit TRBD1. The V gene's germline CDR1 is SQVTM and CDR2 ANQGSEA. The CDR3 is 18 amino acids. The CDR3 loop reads CSVDDLATGTVYTDTQYF. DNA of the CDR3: TGTAGCGTCGACGACCTCGCAACCGGGACAGTCTACACAGATACGCAGTATTTT.

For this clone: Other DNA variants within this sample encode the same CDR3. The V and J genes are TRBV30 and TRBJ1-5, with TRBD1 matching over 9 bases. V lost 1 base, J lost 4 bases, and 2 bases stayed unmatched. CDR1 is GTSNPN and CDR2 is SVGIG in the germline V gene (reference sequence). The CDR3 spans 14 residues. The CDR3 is CAWSADRGNQPQHF. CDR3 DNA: TGTGCCTGGAGTGCTGACAGGGGGAATCAGCCCCAGCATTTT.

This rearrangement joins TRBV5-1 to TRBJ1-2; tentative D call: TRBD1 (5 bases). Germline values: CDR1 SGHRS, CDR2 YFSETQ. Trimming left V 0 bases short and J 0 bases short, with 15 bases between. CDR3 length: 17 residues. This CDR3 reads CASSLGQLLASNYGYTF. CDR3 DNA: TGCGCCAGCAGCTTGGGACAGCTCTTAGCTTCTAACTATGGCTACACCTTC. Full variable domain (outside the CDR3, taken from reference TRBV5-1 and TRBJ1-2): KAGVTQTPRYLIKTRGQQVTLSCSPISGHRSVSWYQQTPGQGLQFLFEYFSETQRNKGNFPGRFSGRQFSNSRSEMNVSTLELGDSALYLCASSLGQLLASNYGYTFGSGTRLTVV.